This TCR beta chain emerged from a study of T cells in Graves' hyperthyroidism and ophthalmopathy. Study-wide results and limits: Most thyroid clonotypes with frequency above 0.001 were detected in blood.

TCR beta CDR3 regions were amplified from RNA. Carried out on the TCR CDR3, a first-round RT-PCR used the HTBI primer set. TCRdb re-derived calls from the multiplex PCR reads in MiXCR, one entry per CDR3 protein. This sample has around 610,000 distinct CDR3 sequences, with approximately 15% found just once. This clonotype was seen repeatedly, ten times or more. Its antigen is undetermined. This CDR3 has 13 residues. With V trimmed by 7 bases and J by 4 bases, 2 bases remained unmatched. The specimen was blood. The chain carries TRBV12-3 or TRBV12-4 and TRBJ2-7; 12 nucleotides align to TRBD2. The sequence derives from a woman aged 40-49 years with Graves' ophthalmopathy. The CDR3 sequence: CASTTSGGYEQYF. The CDR3 DNA sequence: TGTGCCAGCACCACTAGCGGGGGGTACGAGCAGTACTTC.